This T cell receptor (beta chain) emerged from a study of blood T cell repertoires in COVID-19. Whole-study context: Sample material is recorded as cDNA or gDNA derived from T cells, B-cell-depleted T cells, or PBMCs.

Clones were sequenced by immunoSEQ multiplex PCR, and TCRdb holds only the in-frame ones, with some missing. The sample includes 200,000 to 250,000 clones, 84% of them seen just once. Participant-reported clinical history was the basis for cohort assignment. The study counted Cohort 3 donors as recovered given two negative PCRs, clearance, or symptom resolution. Looked up from germline, CDR1 is SGDLS and CDR2 is YYNGEE. The CDR3 sequence is 15 residues long. V trimming: 0 bases; J trimming: 5 bases; junction bases outside the gene matches: 5. This clone was seen once. The source of this sequence is a man aged 55 to 70 who had recovered from COVID-19. V and J are TRBV9 and TRBJ2-5; 9 nucleotides match TRBD1. Input material: PBMCs or T cells enriched from blood (not recorded which). CDR3 sequence: CASSVETGGAETQYF. CDR3 nucleotides: TGTGCCAGCAGCGTAGAAACAGGGGGCGCGGAGACCCAGTACTTC.